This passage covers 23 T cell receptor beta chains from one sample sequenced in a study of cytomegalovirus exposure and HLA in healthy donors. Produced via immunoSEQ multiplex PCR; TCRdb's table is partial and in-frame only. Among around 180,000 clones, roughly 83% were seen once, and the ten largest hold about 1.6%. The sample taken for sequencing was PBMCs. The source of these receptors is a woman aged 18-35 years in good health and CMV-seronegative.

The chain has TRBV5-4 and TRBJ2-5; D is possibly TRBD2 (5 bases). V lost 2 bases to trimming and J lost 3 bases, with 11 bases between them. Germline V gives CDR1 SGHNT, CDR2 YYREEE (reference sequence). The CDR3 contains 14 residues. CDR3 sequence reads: CASSFSLAEETQYF. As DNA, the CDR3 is TGTGCCAGCAGCTTCAGTCTAGCAGAAGAGACCCAGTACTTC. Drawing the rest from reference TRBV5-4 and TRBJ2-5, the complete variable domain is ETGVTQSPTHLIKTRGQQVTLRCSSQSGHNTVSWYQQALGQGPQFIFQYYREEENGRGNFPPRFSGLQFPNYSSELNVNALELDDSALYLCASSFSLAEETQYFGPGTRLLVL.

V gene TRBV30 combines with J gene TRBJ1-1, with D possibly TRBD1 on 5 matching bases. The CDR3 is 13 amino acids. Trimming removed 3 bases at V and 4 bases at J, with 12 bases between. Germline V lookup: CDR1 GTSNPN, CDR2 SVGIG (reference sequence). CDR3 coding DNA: TGTGCCTGGAGGGGATCGGGGGTCACTGAAGCTTTCTTT. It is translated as CAWRGSGVTEAFF.

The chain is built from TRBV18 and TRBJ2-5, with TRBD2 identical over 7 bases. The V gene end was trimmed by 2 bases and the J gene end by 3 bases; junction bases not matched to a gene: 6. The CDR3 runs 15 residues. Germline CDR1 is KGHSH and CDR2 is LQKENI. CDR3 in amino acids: CASSPIPLAEETQYF. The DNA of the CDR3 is TGTGCCAGCTCACCAATACCTCTAGCGGAAGAGACCCAGTACTTC.

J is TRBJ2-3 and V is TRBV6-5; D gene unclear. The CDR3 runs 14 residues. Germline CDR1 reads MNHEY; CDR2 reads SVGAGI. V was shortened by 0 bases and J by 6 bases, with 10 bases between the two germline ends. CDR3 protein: CASSYSPVQDTQYF. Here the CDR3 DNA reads TGTGCCAGCAGTTACTCTCCAGTTCAGGATACGCAGTATTTT.

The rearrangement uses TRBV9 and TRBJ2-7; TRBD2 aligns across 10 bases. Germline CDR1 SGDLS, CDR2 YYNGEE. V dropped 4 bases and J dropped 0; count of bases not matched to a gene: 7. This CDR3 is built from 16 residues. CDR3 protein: CASSPLAGVNSYEQYF. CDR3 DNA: TGTGCCAGCAGCCCCCTAGCGGGGGTGAACTCCTACGAGCAGTACTTC.

CDR3 amino acids: CASSGRTPAYEQYF. CDR3 bases: TGTGCCAGTAGTGGCCGGACACCCGCCTACGAGCAGTACTTC. This chain links TRBV19 with TRBJ2-7; D might be TRBD1 (5 bases). The CDR3 contains 14 residues. The germline V and J ends were trimmed by 5 bases and 2 bases, with 13 bases remaining between them. Germline CDR1 LNHDA, CDR2 SQIVND (reference sequence).

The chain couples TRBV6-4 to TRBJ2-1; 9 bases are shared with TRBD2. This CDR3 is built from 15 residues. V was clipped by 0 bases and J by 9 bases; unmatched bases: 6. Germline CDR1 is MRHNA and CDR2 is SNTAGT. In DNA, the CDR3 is TGTGCCAGCAGTGACTCGGCCAGGACTAGCGCTGAGCAGTTCTTC. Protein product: CASSDSARTSAEQFF.

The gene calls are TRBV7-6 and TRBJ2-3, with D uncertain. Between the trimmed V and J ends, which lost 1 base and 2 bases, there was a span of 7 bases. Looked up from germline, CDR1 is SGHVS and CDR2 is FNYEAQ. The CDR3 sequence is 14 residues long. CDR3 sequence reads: CASSLGGNTDTQYF. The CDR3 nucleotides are TGTGCCAGCAGCTTAGGAGGCAACACAGATACGCAGTATTTT.

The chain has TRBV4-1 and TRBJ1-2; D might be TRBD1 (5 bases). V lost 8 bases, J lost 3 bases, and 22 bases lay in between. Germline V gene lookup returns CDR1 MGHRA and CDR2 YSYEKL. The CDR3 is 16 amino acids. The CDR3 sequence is CASSPSELQDYYGYTF. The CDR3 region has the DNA TGCGCCAGCTCCCCCAGTGAATTACAGGATTACTATGGCTACACCTTC.

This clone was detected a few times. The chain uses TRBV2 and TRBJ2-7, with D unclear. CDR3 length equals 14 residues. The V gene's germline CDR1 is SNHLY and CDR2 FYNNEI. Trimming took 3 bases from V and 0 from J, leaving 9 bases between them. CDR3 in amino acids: CASSDPRGSYEQYF. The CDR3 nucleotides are TGTGCCAGCAGTGACCCACGCGGCTCCTACGAGCAGTACTTC.

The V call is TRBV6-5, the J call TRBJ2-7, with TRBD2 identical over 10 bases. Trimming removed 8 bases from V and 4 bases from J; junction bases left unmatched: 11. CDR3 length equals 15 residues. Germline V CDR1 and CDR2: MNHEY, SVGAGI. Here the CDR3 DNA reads TGTGCCAGCTCCCGGACTAGCGGACCCATTTACGAGCAGTACTTC. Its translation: CASSRTSGPIYEQYF.

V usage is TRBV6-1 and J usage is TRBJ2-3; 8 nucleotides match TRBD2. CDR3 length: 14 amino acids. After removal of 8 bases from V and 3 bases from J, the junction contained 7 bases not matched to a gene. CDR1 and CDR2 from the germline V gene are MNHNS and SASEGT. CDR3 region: CASVLGLGTDTQYF. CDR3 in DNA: TGTGCCAGCGTGTTGGGACTAGGAACAGATACGCAGTATTTT.

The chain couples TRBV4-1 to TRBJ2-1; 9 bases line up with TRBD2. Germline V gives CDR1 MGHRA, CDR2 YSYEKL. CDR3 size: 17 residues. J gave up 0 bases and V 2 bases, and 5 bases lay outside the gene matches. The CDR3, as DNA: TGCGCCAGCAGCCAACTTAGCGGGGGTATCTCCTACAATGAGCAGTTCTTC. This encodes CASSQLSGGISYNEQFF.

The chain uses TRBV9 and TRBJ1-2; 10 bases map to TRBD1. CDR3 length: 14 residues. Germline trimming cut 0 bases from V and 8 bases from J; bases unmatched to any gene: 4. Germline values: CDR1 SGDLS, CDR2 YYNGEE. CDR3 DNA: TGTGCCAGCAGCGTAGAGGGACAGGGGAACGGCTACACCTTC. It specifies CASSVEGQGNGYTF.

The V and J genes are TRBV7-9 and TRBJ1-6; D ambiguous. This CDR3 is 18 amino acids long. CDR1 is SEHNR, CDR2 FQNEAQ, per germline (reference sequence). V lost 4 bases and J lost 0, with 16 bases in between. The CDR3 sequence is CASSSSGFTSSYNSPLHF. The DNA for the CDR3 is TGTGCCAGCAGCTCCAGCGGTTTTACGAGCTCCTATAATTCACCCCTCCACTTT. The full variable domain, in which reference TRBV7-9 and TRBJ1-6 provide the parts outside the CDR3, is DTGVSQNPRHKITKRGQNVTFRCDPISEHNRLYWYRQTLGQGPEFLTYFQNEAQLEKSRLLSDRFSAERPKGSFSTLEIQRTEQGDSAMYLCASSSSGFTSSYNSPLHFGNGTRLTVT.

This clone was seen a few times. The CDR3 sequence is CASSQEEADSYYEQYF. The CDR3 bases are TGTGCCAGCAGCCAAGAAGAGGCGGACTCCTACTACGAGCAGTACTTC. V and J are TRBV4-2 and TRBJ2-7; a possible D gene is TRBD2 (5 bases). CDR3 size: 16 residues. Germline loops: CDR1 LGHNA, CDR2 YNFKEQ. Trimming stripped 0 bases from V and 3 bases from J, with 15 bases between.

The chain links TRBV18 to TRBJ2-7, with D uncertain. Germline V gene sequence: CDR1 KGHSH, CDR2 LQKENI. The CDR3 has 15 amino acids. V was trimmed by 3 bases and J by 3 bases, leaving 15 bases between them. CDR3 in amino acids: CASSPGAEDLYEQYF. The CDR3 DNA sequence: TGTGCCAGCTCACCCGGAGCAGAAGACCTCTACGAGCAGTACTTC. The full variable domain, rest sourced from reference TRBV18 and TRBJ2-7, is NAGVMQNPRHLVRRRGQEARLRCSPMKGHSHVYWYRQLPEEGLKFMVYLQKENIIDESGMPKERFSAEFPKEGPSILRIQQVVRGDSAAYFCASSPGAEDLYEQYFGPGTRLTVT.

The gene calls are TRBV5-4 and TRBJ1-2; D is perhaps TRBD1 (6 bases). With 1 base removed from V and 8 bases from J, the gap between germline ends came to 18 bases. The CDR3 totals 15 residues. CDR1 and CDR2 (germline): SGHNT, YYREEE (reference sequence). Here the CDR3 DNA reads TGTGCCAGCAGCTTGAGGGGGGGGTACATAGGCGGCTACACCTTC. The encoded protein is CASSLRGGYIGGYTF.

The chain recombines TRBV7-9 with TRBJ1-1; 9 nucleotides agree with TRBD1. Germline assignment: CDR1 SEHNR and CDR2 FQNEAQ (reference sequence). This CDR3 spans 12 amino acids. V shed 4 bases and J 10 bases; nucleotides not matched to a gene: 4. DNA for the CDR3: TGTGCCAGCAGCTCATCGACAGGGGGAGCTTTCTTT. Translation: CASSSSTGGAFF.

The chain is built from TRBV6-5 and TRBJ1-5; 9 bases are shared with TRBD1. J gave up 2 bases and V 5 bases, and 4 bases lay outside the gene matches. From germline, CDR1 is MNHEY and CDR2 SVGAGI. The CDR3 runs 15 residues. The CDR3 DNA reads TGTGCCAGCAGTCCAGACAGGGGGGGCAATCAGCCCCAGCATTTT. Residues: CASSPDRGGNQPQHF.

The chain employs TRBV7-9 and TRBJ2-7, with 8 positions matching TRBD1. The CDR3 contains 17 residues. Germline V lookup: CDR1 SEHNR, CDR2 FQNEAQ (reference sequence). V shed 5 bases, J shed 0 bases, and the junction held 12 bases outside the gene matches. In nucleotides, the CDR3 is TGTGCCAGCAGCCGAACCCCAGGGGGCGTGAGCTCCTACGAGCAGTACTTC. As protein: CASSRTPGGVSSYEQYF.

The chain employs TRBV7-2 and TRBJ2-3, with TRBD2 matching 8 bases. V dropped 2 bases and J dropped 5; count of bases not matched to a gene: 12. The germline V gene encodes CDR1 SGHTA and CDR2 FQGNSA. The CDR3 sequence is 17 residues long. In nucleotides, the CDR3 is TGTGCCAGCAGCTTACGGTCCGGACGGGGGGGGCAAGATACGCAGTATTTT. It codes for CASSLRSGRGGQDTQYF.

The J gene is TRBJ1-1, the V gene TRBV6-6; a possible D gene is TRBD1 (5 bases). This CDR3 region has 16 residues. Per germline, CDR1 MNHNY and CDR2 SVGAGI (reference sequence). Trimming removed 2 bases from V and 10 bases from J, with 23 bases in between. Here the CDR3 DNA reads TGTGCCAGCAGTTACCGTGGGCAGGACACCCCCTGGGGAGCTTTCTTT. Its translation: CASSYRGQDTPWGAFF.